Listed below are T cell receptor beta chains from one sample, sequenced in a study of blood T cells in healthy people across ages. TCRdb called the 5' RACE reads again in MiXCR, with one record for every CDR3 protein. The top ten clones hold around a sixth of a sample with hundreds of thousands of distinct CDR3 sequences, around 50% of them seen once. The specimen was blood. These receptors were obtained from a man aged 80 or over in good health. The CDR3 runs from the conserved cysteine through the conserved F or W. D genes are given only for firm matches. Some rows have no size entry. The others give once, few or many, or a class for an expanded clone.

clone_size: .; d_call: TRBD2; j_call: TRBJ2-3; cdr3_length: 16; v_call: TRBV5-1; cdr3_nt: TGCGCCAGCAGCCCGATTAGCGGGAGAGCCACGGATACGCAGTATTTT; cdr3_aa: CASSPISGRATDTQYF
clone_size: .; d_call: TRBD2; j_call: TRBJ2-5; cdr3_length: 18; v_call: TRBV20-1; cdr3_nt: TGCAGTGCTAGTCAACCGACTAGGGCGGGAGGGCTCAACAATGCGCAGTACTTC; cdr3_aa: CSASQPTRAGGLNNAQYF
clone_size: few; d_call: .; j_call: TRBJ2-3; cdr3_length: 16; v_call: TRBV28; cdr3_nt: TGTGCCAGCAGTTTGAACCCGACAGGTAGCACAGATACGCAGTATTTT; cdr3_aa: CASSLNPTGSTDTQYF
clone_size: .; d_call: .; j_call: TRBJ2-5; cdr3_length: 11; v_call: TRBV30; cdr3_nt: TGTGCCTGGAACCTGGACGAGACCCAGTACTTC; cdr3_aa: CAWNLDETQYF
clone_size: .; d_call: .; j_call: TRBJ2-7; cdr3_length: 16; v_call: TRBV27; cdr3_nt: TGTGCCAGCAGTTATCGATCTGTTGGGACTCTCTACGAGCAGTACTTC; cdr3_aa: CASSYRSVGTLYEQYF
clone_size: .; d_call: .; j_call: TRBJ2-3; cdr3_length: 16; v_call: TRBV9; cdr3_nt: TGTGCCAGCAGCGTAGCTTCCGGGTTGGCAACAGATACGCAGTATTTT; cdr3_aa: CASSVASGLATDTQYF
clone_size: .; d_call: TRBD2; j_call: TRBJ2-5; cdr3_length: 15; v_call: TRBV5-1; cdr3_nt: TGCGCCAGCAGCTTGACCGGGAGGAACCAAGAGACCCAGTACTTC; cdr3_aa: CASSLTGRNQETQYF
clone_size: .; d_call: TRBD2; j_call: TRBJ2-7; cdr3_length: 17; v_call: TRBV5-1; cdr3_nt: TGCGCCAGCAGCTTGGTTCCAGCGGGAGATAGTAACTATGAGCAGTACTTC; cdr3_aa: CASSLVPAGDSNYEQYF
clone_size: .; d_call: TRBD2; j_call: TRBJ2-7; cdr3_length: 14; v_call: TRBV7-9; cdr3_nt: TGTGCCAGCAGCTTAGCGGCGACGGGGGGCGAGCAGTACTTC; cdr3_aa: CASSLAATGGEQYF
clone_size: .; d_call: .; j_call: TRBJ2-5; cdr3_length: 14; v_call: TRBV7-9; cdr3_nt: TGTGCCAGCAGCGTATCAACAGTTAAAGAGACCCAGTACTTC; cdr3_aa: CASSVSTVKETQYF
clone_size: .; d_call: TRBD2; j_call: TRBJ2-7; cdr3_length: 14; v_call: TRBV12-3/TRBV12-4; cdr3_nt: TGTGCCAGCAGTTTGGGCGGGAGGATCTACGAGCAGTACTTC; cdr3_aa: CASSLGGRIYEQYF
clone_size: .; d_call: .; j_call: TRBJ1-4; cdr3_length: 13; v_call: TRBV20-1; cdr3_nt: TGCAGTGCTAGTAGGGGGGTCCATGAAAAACTGTTTTTT; cdr3_aa: CSASRGVHEKLFF
clone_size: .; d_call: TRBD2; j_call: TRBJ2-1; cdr3_length: 16; v_call: TRBV4-2; cdr3_nt: TGTGCCAGCAGCCACGACGCTAGCGGGAGGAGCGGTGAGCAGTTCTTC; cdr3_aa: CASSHDASGRSGEQFF
clone_size: .; d_call: TRBD1; j_call: TRBJ2-3; cdr3_length: 16; v_call: TRBV28; cdr3_nt: TGTGCCAGCAGTTTATCGGCAGGGGGTTTCACAGATACGCAGTATTTT; cdr3_aa: CASSLSAGGFTDTQYF
clone_size: once; d_call: TRBD2; j_call: TRBJ2-7; cdr3_length: 14; v_call: TRBV12-3/TRBV12-4; cdr3_nt: TGTGCCAGCAGGCGGGGGGGGGCAAACGACGAGCAGTACTTC; cdr3_aa: CASRRGGANDEQYF
clone_size: .; d_call: TRBD2; j_call: TRBJ2-7; cdr3_length: 17; v_call: TRBV7-2; cdr3_nt: TGTGCCAGCAGCTCTCAGACTAGCGGGTACGAATACAATGAGCAGTACTTC; cdr3_aa: CASSSQTSGYEYNEQYF
clone_size: few; d_call: TRBD2; j_call: TRBJ2-1; cdr3_length: 15; v_call: TRBV7-3; cdr3_nt: TGTGCCAGCAGCATCCGGACTAGCGGGATCAATGAGCAGTTCTTC; cdr3_aa: CASSIRTSGINEQFF
clone_size: .; d_call: .; j_call: TRBJ2-6; cdr3_length: 17; v_call: TRBV12-3/TRBV12-4; cdr3_nt: TGTGCCAGCAGTTTAGCGCTGGGTGGCTCTGGGGCCAACGTCCTGACTTTC; cdr3_aa: CASSLALGGSGANVLTF
clone_size: .; d_call: .; j_call: TRBJ2-3; cdr3_length: 15; v_call: TRBV4-2; cdr3_nt: TGTGCCAGCAGCCAAGCCCGCCAGGGCCAAGATACGCAGTATTTT; cdr3_aa: CASSQARQGQDTQYF
clone_size: many; d_call: .; j_call: TRBJ2-5; cdr3_length: 13; v_call: TRBV29-1; cdr3_nt: TGCAGCGTTGGGGTTAAGTCAGGAGAGACCCAGTACTTC; cdr3_aa: CSVGVKSGETQYF
clone_size: .; d_call: TRBD2; j_call: TRBJ2-1; cdr3_length: 13; v_call: TRBV12-3/TRBV12-4; cdr3_nt: TGTGCCAGCAGAATGGCGGGCGGGAGTGAGCAGTTCTTC; cdr3_aa: CASRMAGGSEQFF
clone_size: .; d_call: .; j_call: TRBJ1-2; cdr3_length: 12; v_call: TRBV20-1; cdr3_nt: TGCAGTGCTGGACCTCGTCTGGATGGCTACACCTTC; cdr3_aa: CSAGPRLDGYTF
clone_size: .; d_call: .; j_call: TRBJ2-5; cdr3_length: 14; v_call: TRBV7-2; cdr3_nt: TGTGCCAGCAACTTACGGACAACACAAGAGACCCAGTACTTC; cdr3_aa: CASNLRTTQETQYF
clone_size: few; d_call: TRBD2; j_call: TRBJ2-1; cdr3_length: 15; v_call: TRBV9; cdr3_nt: TGTGCCAGCAGTCGACTAGCGGGCTTAAACAATGAGCAGTTCTTC; cdr3_aa: CASSRLAGLNNEQFF
clone_size: .; d_call: TRBD1; j_call: TRBJ2-7; cdr3_length: 15; v_call: TRBV20-1; cdr3_nt: TGCAGTGCGCCGGGACAGGGGATTTCGGGCTACGAGCAGTACTTC; cdr3_aa: CSAPGQGISGYEQYF
clone_size: .; d_call: TRBD2; j_call: TRBJ2-3; cdr3_length: 16; v_call: TRBV5-1; cdr3_nt: TGCGCCAGCAGCTTGGATACTAGCGGGGGATATGATACGCAGTATTTT; cdr3_aa: CASSLDTSGGYDTQYF
clone_size: .; d_call: .; j_call: TRBJ1-5; cdr3_length: 15; v_call: TRBV12-3/TRBV12-4; cdr3_nt: TGTGCCAGCAGTTTCTGGGGCAGGGGCAATCAGCCCCAGCATTTT; cdr3_aa: CASSFWGRGNQPQHF
clone_size: .; d_call: TRBD2; j_call: TRBJ2-7; cdr3_length: 14; v_call: TRBV20-1; cdr3_nt: TGCAGTGCGCACTCCGGGACTAGCGCTTACGAGCAGTACTTC; cdr3_aa: CSAHSGTSAYEQYF
clone_size: .; d_call: TRBD1; j_call: TRBJ2-5; cdr3_length: 15; v_call: TRBV4-2; cdr3_nt: TGTGCCAGCAGCCATCCCGAGACAGGGAAAGAGACCCAGTACTTC; cdr3_aa: CASSHPETGKETQYF
clone_size: .; d_call: .; j_call: TRBJ1-2; cdr3_length: 14; v_call: TRBV7-2; cdr3_nt: TGTGCCAGCAGCTTAGTCTCCGGGGGCGGTGGCTACACCTTC; cdr3_aa: CASSLVSGGGGYTF
clone_size: many; d_call: TRBD2; j_call: TRBJ2-1; cdr3_length: 17; v_call: TRBV29-1; cdr3_nt: TGCAGCGTTCGTGGACTAGCGGAGGGGAGCTCCTACAATGAGCAGTTCTTC; cdr3_aa: CSVRGLAEGSSYNEQFF
clone_size: .; d_call: .; j_call: TRBJ2-7; cdr3_length: 13; v_call: TRBV15; cdr3_nt: TGTGCCACCAGCAGAGATGTGGCCTACGAGCAGTACTTC; cdr3_aa: CATSRDVAYEQYF
clone_size: few; d_call: TRBD1; j_call: TRBJ2-1; cdr3_length: 15; v_call: TRBV24-1; cdr3_nt: TGTGCCACCAGTGCAGTTTCAGGGGGCTACAATGAGCAGTTCTTC; cdr3_aa: CATSAVSGGYNEQFF
clone_size: .; d_call: TRBD2; j_call: TRBJ2-5; cdr3_length: 15; v_call: TRBV27; cdr3_nt: TGTGCCAGCAGTCTGGGACTAGCGGGAAGGGAGACCCAGTACTTC; cdr3_aa: CASSLGLAGRETQYF
clone_size: few; d_call: .; j_call: TRBJ2-1; cdr3_length: 12; v_call: TRBV30; cdr3_nt: TGTGCCTGGAGTCCGTACGTCAATGAGCAGTTCTTC; cdr3_aa: CAWSPYVNEQFF
clone_size: .; d_call: .; j_call: TRBJ2-7; cdr3_length: 15; v_call: TRBV5-6; cdr3_nt: TGTGCCAGCAGTCGGAGCCCCGGTGGGCCCTACGAGCAGTACTTC; cdr3_aa: CASSRSPGGPYEQYF
clone_size: .; d_call: .; j_call: TRBJ2-1; cdr3_length: 13; v_call: TRBV5-1; cdr3_nt: TGCGCCAGCAGCACCCTCAGGAGGAATGAGCAGTTCTTC; cdr3_aa: CASSTLRRNEQFF
clone_size: .; d_call: TRBD2; j_call: TRBJ2-3; cdr3_length: 16; v_call: TRBV4-2; cdr3_nt: TGTGCCAGCAGCCAAGTGGCGCGGGGGTCTGTAGCTACGCAGTATTTT; cdr3_aa: CASSQVARGSVATQYF
clone_size: few; d_call: .; j_call: TRBJ2-5; cdr3_length: 15; v_call: TRBV12-3/TRBV12-4; cdr3_nt: TGTGCCAGCATGTCTGGGACAACCTCGATAGAGACCCAGTACTTC; cdr3_aa: CASMSGTTSIETQYF
clone_size: .; d_call: .; j_call: TRBJ1-6; cdr3_length: 12; v_call: TRBV6-6; cdr3_nt: TGTGCCAGCAGTTCCCTTGCTTCACCCCTCCACTTT; cdr3_aa: CASSSLASPLHF
clone_size: .; d_call: .; j_call: TRBJ2-5; cdr3_length: 15; v_call: TRBV20-1; cdr3_nt: TGCAGTGCCAGAGATAGGGCAGAAGTGATCGAGACCCAGTACTTC; cdr3_aa: CSARDRAEVIETQYF
clone_size: .; d_call: .; j_call: TRBJ1-1; cdr3_length: 10; v_call: TRBV21-1; cdr3_nt: TGTGCCAGCAGCAAACGGGGAGCTTTCTTT; cdr3_aa: CASSKRGAFF